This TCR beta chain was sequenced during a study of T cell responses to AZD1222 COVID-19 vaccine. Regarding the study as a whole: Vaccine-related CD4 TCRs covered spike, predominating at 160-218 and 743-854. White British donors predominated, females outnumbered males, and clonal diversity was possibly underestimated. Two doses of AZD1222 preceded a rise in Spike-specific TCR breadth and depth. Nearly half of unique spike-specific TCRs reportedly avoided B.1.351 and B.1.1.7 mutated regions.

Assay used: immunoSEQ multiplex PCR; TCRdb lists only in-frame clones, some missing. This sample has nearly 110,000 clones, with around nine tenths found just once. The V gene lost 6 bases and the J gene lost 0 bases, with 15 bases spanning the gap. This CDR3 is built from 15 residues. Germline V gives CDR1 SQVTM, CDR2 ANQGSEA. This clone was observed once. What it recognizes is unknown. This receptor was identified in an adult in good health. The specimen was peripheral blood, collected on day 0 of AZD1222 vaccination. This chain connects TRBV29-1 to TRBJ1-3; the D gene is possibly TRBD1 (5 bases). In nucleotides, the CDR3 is TGCAGCGTGAGGGACGGTTCTCGCTCTGGAAACACCATATATTTT. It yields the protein CSVRDGSRSGNTIYF.